The clone carrying this TCR beta chain was observed once. This record belongs to a study of blood T cell repertoires in COVID-19. Study-wide context: Samples representing acute and convalescent COVID-19 were sourced from the United States, Italy and Spain.

The CDR3 is made up of 13 amino acids. With 6 bases removed from V and 1 base from J, the gap between germline ends came to 9 bases. In germline, CDR1 is SNHLY, CDR2 FYNNEI. The Seattle patients joined while their infection was active and were tracked longitudinally afterward. The protocol was immunoSEQ multiplex PCR, while the TCRdb copy is restricted to in-frame clones and leaves out a portion. The table lists fewer than 400,000 clones, 75% to 90% of them singletons, with roughly 2.9% in the top ten. This TCR was sampled from a woman aged 25 to 39 with COVID-19, enrolled during active disease. This chain uses TRBV2 with TRBJ1-1, with D possibly being TRBD1 (6 bases). Material for sequencing was peripheral blood. The CDR3 loop reads CASSRQENTEAFF. The CDR3 region has the DNA TGTGCCAGCAGCCGACAGGAGAACACTGAAGCTTTCTTT.